This T cell receptor beta chain was profiled in a study of PD-1 blockade in classical Hodgkin lymphoma. Germline loops: CDR1 GTSNPN, CDR2 SVGIG (reference sequence). The CDR3 is 15 residues long. Unmatched junction bases numbered 11, after V lost 5 bases and J lost 1 base. Profiling relied on immunoSEQ multiplex PCR, and the TCRdb table lists in-frame clones only, not all of them. The repertoire includes tens of thousands of clones, around 94% of them detected once, and approximately 3.6% sits in the top ten. Described time point: newly diagnosed, previously untreated cHL patient sample. Researchers used newly diagnosed, untreated classical Hodgkin lymphoma PBMCs for comparison.

This chain joins TRBV30 and TRBJ2-7; 7 bases align to TRBD2. The specimen sequenced was peripheral blood mononuclear cells (PBMCs). The origin of this receptor is a human donor with classical Hodgkin lymphoma. CDR3 loop: CAWAPRASGSYEQYF. The CDR3 DNA follows: TGTGCCTGGGCACCCCGGGCTAGCGGTTCCTACGAGCAGTACTTC.